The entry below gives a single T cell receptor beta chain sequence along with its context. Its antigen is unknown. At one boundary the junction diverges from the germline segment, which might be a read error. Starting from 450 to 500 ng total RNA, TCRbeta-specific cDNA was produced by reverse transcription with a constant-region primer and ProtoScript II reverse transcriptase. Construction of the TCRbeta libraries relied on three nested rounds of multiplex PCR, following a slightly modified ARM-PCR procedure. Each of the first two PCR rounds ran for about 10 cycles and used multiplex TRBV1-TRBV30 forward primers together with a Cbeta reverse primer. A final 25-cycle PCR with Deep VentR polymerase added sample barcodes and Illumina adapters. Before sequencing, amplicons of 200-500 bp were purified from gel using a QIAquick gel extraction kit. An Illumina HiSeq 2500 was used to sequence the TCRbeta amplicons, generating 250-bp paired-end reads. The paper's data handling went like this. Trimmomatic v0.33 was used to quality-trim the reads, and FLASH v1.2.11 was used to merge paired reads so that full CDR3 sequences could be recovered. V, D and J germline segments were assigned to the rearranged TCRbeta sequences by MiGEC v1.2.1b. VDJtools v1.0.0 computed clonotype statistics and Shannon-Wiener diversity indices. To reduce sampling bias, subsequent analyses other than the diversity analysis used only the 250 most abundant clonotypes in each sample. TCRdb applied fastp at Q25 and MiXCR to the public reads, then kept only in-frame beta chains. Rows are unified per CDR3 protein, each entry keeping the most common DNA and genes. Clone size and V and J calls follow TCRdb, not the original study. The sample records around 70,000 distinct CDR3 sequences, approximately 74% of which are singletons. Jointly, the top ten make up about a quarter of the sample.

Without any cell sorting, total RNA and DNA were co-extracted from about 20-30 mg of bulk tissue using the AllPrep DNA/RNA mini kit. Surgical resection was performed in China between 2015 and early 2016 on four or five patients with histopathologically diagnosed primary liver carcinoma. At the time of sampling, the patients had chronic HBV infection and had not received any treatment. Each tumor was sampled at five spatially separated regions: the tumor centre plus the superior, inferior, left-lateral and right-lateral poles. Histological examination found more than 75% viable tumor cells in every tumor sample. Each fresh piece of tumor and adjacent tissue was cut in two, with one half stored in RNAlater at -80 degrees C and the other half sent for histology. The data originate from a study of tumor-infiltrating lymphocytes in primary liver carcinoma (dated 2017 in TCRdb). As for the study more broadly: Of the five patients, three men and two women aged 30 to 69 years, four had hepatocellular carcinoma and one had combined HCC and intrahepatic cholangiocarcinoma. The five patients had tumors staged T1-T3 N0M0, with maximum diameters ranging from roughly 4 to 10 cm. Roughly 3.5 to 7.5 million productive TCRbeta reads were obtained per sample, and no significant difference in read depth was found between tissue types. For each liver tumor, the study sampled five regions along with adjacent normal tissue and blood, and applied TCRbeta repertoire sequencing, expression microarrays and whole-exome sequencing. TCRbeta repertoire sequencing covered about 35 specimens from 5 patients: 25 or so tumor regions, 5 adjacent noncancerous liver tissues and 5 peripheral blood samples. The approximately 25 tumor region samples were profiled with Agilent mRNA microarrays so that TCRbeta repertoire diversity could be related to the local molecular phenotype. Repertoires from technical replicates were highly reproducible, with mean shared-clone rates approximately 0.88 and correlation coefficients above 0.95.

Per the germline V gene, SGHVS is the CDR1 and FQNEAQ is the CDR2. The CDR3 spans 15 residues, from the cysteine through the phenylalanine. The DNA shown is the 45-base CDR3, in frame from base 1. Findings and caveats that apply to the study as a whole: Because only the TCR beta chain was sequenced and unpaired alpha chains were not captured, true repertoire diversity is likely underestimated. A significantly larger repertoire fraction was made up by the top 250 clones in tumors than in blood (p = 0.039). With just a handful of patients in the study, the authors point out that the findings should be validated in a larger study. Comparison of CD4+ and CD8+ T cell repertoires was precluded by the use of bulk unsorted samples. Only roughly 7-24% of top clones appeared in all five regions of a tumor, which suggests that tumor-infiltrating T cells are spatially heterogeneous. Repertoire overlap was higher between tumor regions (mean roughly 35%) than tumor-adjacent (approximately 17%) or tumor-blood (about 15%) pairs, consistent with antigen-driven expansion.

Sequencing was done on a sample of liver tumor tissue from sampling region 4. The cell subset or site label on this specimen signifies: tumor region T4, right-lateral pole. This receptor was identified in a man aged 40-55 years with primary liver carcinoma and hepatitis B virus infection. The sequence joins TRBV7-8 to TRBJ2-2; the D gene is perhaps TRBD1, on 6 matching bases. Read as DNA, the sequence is TGTGCCAGCAGTTTACGAGGGGGAGACACCGGGGAGCTGCTTTTT. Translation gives CASSLRGGDTGELLF. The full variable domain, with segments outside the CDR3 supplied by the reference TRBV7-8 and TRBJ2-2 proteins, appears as GAGVSQSPRYKVAKRGQDVALRCDPISGHVSLFWYQQALGQGPEFLTYFQNEAQLDKSGLPSDRFFAERPEGSVSTLKIQRTQQEDSAVYLCASSLRGGDTGELLFGEGSRLTVL.